The rows below give T cell receptor beta chains drawn from one sample of a study of graft-versus-host responses after intestinal transplantation. This table comes from immunoSEQ multiplex PCR, and its TCRdb copy is limited to in-frame clones, with some not included. The sample has about 5,600 clones, about 76% seen once. Sequencing was performed on ileum tissue, taken 220 to 240 days after intestinal transplant. All receptors come from a human patient who received an intestinal transplant, so some T cells may come from the graft donor. CDR3s include the opening cysteine and the closing phenylalanine or tryptophan. The D gene is left open where the match is weak. Clone size is given for some rows only: seen once, a few or many times, or a class if the clone is expanded.

cdr3_nt: TGTGCCAGAAGCTTGGCAGGACGCAATCAGCCCCAGCATTTT
cdr3_aa: CARSLAGRNQPQHF
j_call: TRBJ1-5
v_call: TRBV5-3
clone_size: -
d_call: -
cdr3_length: 14

cdr3_nt: TGTGCCAGCAGCTTCCGACGACTTAAGCGGGGGCTCGGCGACACCGGGGAGCTGTTTTTT
cdr3_aa: CASSFRRLKRGLGDTGELFF
j_call: TRBJ2-2
v_call: TRBV7-8
clone_size: few
d_call: TRBD2
cdr3_length: 20

cdr3_nt: TGCGCCAGCAGCGTAACTCCGACAGGTATTAGCACAGATACGCAGTATTTT
cdr3_aa: CASSVTPTGISTDTQYF
j_call: TRBJ2-3
v_call: TRBV5-1
clone_size: -
d_call: -
cdr3_length: 17

cdr3_nt: TGTGCCAGCGGCGGGACCTATATTTCACCCCTCCACTTT
cdr3_aa: CASGGTYISPLHF
j_call: TRBJ1-6
v_call: TRBV16
clone_size: -
d_call: -
cdr3_length: 13

cdr3_nt: TGTGCCAGCAGCGGAGGGAGTGACTCCTACGAGCAGTACTTC
cdr3_aa: CASSGGSDSYEQYF
j_call: TRBJ2-7
v_call: TRBV9
clone_size: -
d_call: -
cdr3_length: 14

cdr3_nt: TGTGCCTGGAGTCCGGGATTGGGAAACACCATATATTTT
cdr3_aa: CAWSPGLGNTIYF
j_call: TRBJ1-3
v_call: TRBV30
clone_size: -
d_call: -
cdr3_length: 13

cdr3_nt: TGTGCCAGCAGCTTTAGGGGCGTCCAAGAGACCCAGTACTTC
cdr3_aa: CASSFRGVQETQYF
j_call: TRBJ2-5
v_call: TRBV11-2
clone_size: -
d_call: -
cdr3_length: 14

cdr3_nt: TGTGCCAGCAGCTTACAAACAGGGGCAGTCGGCGAGCAGTACTTC
cdr3_aa: CASSLQTGAVGEQYF
j_call: TRBJ2-7
v_call: TRBV5-4
clone_size: once
d_call: TRBD1
cdr3_length: 15

cdr3_nt: TGTGCCAGCAGGTTGGCAATAGCTACACATCATAATTCACCCCTCCACTTT
cdr3_aa: CASRLAIATHHNSPLHF
j_call: TRBJ1-6
v_call: TRBV21-1
clone_size: -
d_call: -
cdr3_length: 17

cdr3_nt: TGTGCCAGCAGCTTAGGCCCCCACTCCTACGAGCAGTACTTC
cdr3_aa: CASSLGPHSYEQYF
j_call: TRBJ2-7
v_call: TRBV7-6
clone_size: few
d_call: -
cdr3_length: 14

cdr3_nt: TGCGCCAGCAGCCCTGTCTCAGGGTCCGTCGACGAGCAGTACTTC
cdr3_aa: CASSPVSGSVDEQYF
j_call: TRBJ2-7
v_call: TRBV5-1
clone_size: -
d_call: -
cdr3_length: 15

cdr3_nt: TGTGCCAGCAGCGTAGAGGACAGGGTTTTCGACGAGCAGTACTTC
cdr3_aa: CASSVEDRVFDEQYF
j_call: TRBJ2-7
v_call: TRBV9
clone_size: -
d_call: TRBD1
cdr3_length: 15

cdr3_nt: TGTGCCCGCAGTGGCGGGGGGTGGGACACCGGGGAGCTGTTTTTT
cdr3_aa: CARSGGGWDTGELFF
j_call: TRBJ2-2
v_call: TRBV6-1
clone_size: -
d_call: TRBD2
cdr3_length: 15

cdr3_nt: TGTGCCTGGAGTTCCGGGACTAAGGGTATGGGCTACACCTTC
cdr3_aa: CAWSSGTKGMGYTF
j_call: TRBJ1-2
v_call: TRBV30
clone_size: -
d_call: -
cdr3_length: 14

cdr3_nt: TGTGCCAGCAGCGGGAGACTAGCGGGGGGGTACGAGCAGTACTTC
cdr3_aa: CASSGRLAGGYEQYF
j_call: TRBJ2-7
v_call: TRBV5-4
clone_size: few
d_call: TRBD2
cdr3_length: 15

cdr3_nt: TGTGCCAGCAGCGTAGAGGGGGGCGCGGTCGGCGGGGAGCTGTTTTTT
cdr3_aa: CASSVEGGAVGGELFF
j_call: TRBJ2-2
v_call: TRBV9
clone_size: medium-sized
d_call: -
cdr3_length: 16

cdr3_nt: TGTGCCAGCAGCTTATCCGAACAGTCAAATCAGCCCCAGCATTTT
cdr3_aa: CASSLSEQSNQPQHF
j_call: TRBJ1-5
v_call: TRBV7-9
clone_size: -
d_call: -
cdr3_length: 15

cdr3_nt: TGTGCCAGCAGTGAATTTGGACTAAGGGATACGCAGTATTTT
cdr3_aa: CASSEFGLRDTQYF
j_call: TRBJ2-3
v_call: TRBV6-1
clone_size: -
d_call: -
cdr3_length: 14

cdr3_nt: TGTGCCAGCAGCCCGGGGGGGAAACCTTACGAGCAGTACTTC
cdr3_aa: CASSPGGKPYEQYF
j_call: TRBJ2-7
v_call: TRBV5-4
clone_size: few
d_call: TRBD2
cdr3_length: 14

cdr3_nt: TGCAGCGTCCGTGACAGGGACCACTACAATGAGCAGTTCTTC
cdr3_aa: CSVRDRDHYNEQFF
j_call: TRBJ2-1
v_call: TRBV29-1
clone_size: -
d_call: TRBD1
cdr3_length: 14

cdr3_nt: TGTGCCAGCCTCCTCCGGGACAGGATTGGCTCTGGGGCCAACGTCCTGACTTTC
cdr3_aa: CASLLRDRIGSGANVLTF
j_call: TRBJ2-6
v_call: TRBV27
clone_size: -
d_call: TRBD1
cdr3_length: 18

cdr3_nt: TGTGCCAGCAGCTCTGGAAGGACCGGCTCTGGAAACACCATATATTTT
cdr3_aa: CASSSGRTGSGNTIYF
j_call: TRBJ1-3
v_call: TRBV11-3
clone_size: -
d_call: -
cdr3_length: 16

cdr3_nt: TGTGCCAGTAGTATACCCAATCAGCCCCAGCATTTT
cdr3_aa: CASSIPNQPQHF
j_call: TRBJ1-5
v_call: TRBV19
clone_size: -
d_call: -
cdr3_length: 12

cdr3_nt: TGTGCCAGCAGCTTAGGTTTTGTGGGCGAAAAACTGTTTTTT
cdr3_aa: CASSLGFVGEKLFF
j_call: TRBJ1-4
v_call: TRBV7-5
clone_size: -
d_call: -
cdr3_length: 14

cdr3_nt: TGTGCCAGCGGAACATCGGGGGCCAGCACAGATACGCAGTATTTT
cdr3_aa: CASGTSGASTDTQYF
j_call: TRBJ2-3
v_call: TRBV6-6
clone_size: -
d_call: -
cdr3_length: 15

cdr3_nt: TGTGCCAGCAGCTATGAGTTGGGGACGGCCTCCTACGAGCAGTACTTC
cdr3_aa: CASSYELGTASYEQYF
j_call: TRBJ2-7
v_call: TRBV5-6
clone_size: few
d_call: -
cdr3_length: 16

cdr3_nt: TGTGCCAGCAGTGAATCGGACAGGGGCAGAAATGAAAAACTGTTTTTT
cdr3_aa: CASSESDRGRNEKLFF
j_call: TRBJ1-4
v_call: TRBV25-1
clone_size: -
d_call: TRBD1
cdr3_length: 16

cdr3_nt: TGTCCTAGGGGACAGGAGCTCACTGAAGCTTTCTTT
cdr3_aa: CPRGQELTEAFF
j_call: TRBJ1-1
v_call: TRBV7-9
clone_size: -
d_call: TRBD1
cdr3_length: 12